Below are 17 T cell receptor beta chains sequenced from a single sample in a study of T cell responses to AZD1222 COVID-19 vaccine (dated by TCRdb to the early 2020s). In light of the paper, this sample's time point label describes: baseline before first vaccination. Libraries were prepared through the immunoSEQ multiplex PCR assay. Here the immuneACCESS table is served through TCRdb, limited to in-frame sequences with V and J called. Missing clones are a known gap in these copies; in checked studies unresolved V genes cover under half, and the rest lacks a known reason. This sample holds about 76,000 clones; approximately 91% were observed only once. The ten biggest clones cover 9.5% to 13% of the sample. This material consisted of peripheral blood, taken on day 0 of AZD1222 vaccination. Source of these receptors: an adult in good health.

The rearrangement links TRBV6-6 to TRBJ1-1; a weak D match, TRBD1 (5 bases). The CDR3 has 11 amino acids. With 2 bases removed from V and 11 bases from J, the gap between germline ends came to 9 bases. Germline loops: CDR1 MNHNY, CDR2 SVGAGI (reference sequence). CDR3 sequence (DNA): TGTGCCAGCAGTTACCAGGGTAGGGCTTTCTTT. Residues: CASSYQGRAFF.

The V gene is TRBV6-4, the J gene TRBJ1-3, with a possible D match to TRBD1 (5 bases). The CDR3 has 15 residues. V was cut by 8 bases and J by 0 bases, with 14 bases left in between. Germline lookup yields CDR1 MRHNA and CDR2 SNTAGT. The CDR3 nucleotides read TGTGCCAGCCGTCGAGGGACCGGCTCTGGAAACACCATATATTTT. Its translation is CASRRGTGSGNTIYF.

This clone was observed a single time. The V and J genes are TRBV27 and TRBJ2-1; 7 nucleotides match TRBD2. Germline CDR1 is MNHEY and CDR2 is SMNVEV (reference sequence). The CDR3 spans 13 residues. Trimming took 9 bases from V and 5 from J; bases not matched to a gene: 7. CDR3: CASGRGLNNEQFF. In DNA form, the CDR3 reads TGTGCCAGTGGGAGGGGACTAAACAATGAGCAGTTCTTC.

V usage is TRBV11-2 and J usage is TRBJ2-3; TRBD2 aligns across 8 bases. The CDR3 extends over 16 amino acids. With 5 bases clipped from V and 2 bases from J, the junction kept 9 bases outside the gene matches. CDR1 SGHAT and CDR2 FQNNGV come from the germline V gene. CDR3 protein: CASSRRGSGDTDTQYF. CDR3 coding DNA: TGTGCCAGCAGCCGCAGGGGTAGCGGGGACACAGATACGCAGTATTTT.

The chain combines TRBV5-4 with TRBJ1-5; 7 nucleotides match TRBD1. The CDR3 loop spans 14 amino acids. CDR1 SGHNT and CDR2 YYREEE come from the germline V gene (reference sequence). With V trimmed by 4 bases and J by 1 base, 2 bases remained unmatched. The DNA for the CDR3 is TGTGCCAGCAGCCCGGGACAGAGCAATCAGCCCCAGCATTTT. Translated: CASSPGQSNQPQHF.

The chain uses TRBV7-2 and TRBJ2-1; TRBD2 matches 13 bases. Trimming at V came to 0 bases and at J to 8 bases, leaving 7 bases not matched to a gene. Germline V lookup: CDR1 SGHTA, CDR2 FQGNSA. This CDR3 is 17 amino acids long. This chain's CDR3 is CASSLAPTSGGSDEQFF. CDR3 coding DNA: TGTGCCAGCAGCTTAGCCCCGACTAGCGGGGGGTCGGATGAGCAGTTCTTC.

This clone occurred a few times. This chain links TRBV18 with TRBJ1-6; D perhaps matches TRBD1 (5 bases). With 1 base removed from V and 8 bases from J, the gap between germline ends came to 12 bases. The CDR3 is 15 residues long. The germline CDR1 and CDR2 sequences are KGHSH and LQKENI. CDR3 DNA: TGTGCCAGCTCACCACTCCAGGGTAGGGATTCACCCCTCCACTTT. It translates to CASSPLQGRDSPLHF.

The V call is TRBV19, the J call TRBJ2-6, with D perhaps assigned TRBD1 or TRBD2 (5 bases each). CDR3 length: 17 amino acids. CDR1 is LNHDA, CDR2 SQIVND, per germline (reference sequence). Trimming removed 6 bases from V and 2 bases from J, with 17 bases in between. CDR3: CASRVGGNYPGANVLTF. CDR3 coding DNA: TGTGCCAGTAGGGTTGGGGGTAACTATCCTGGGGCCAACGTCCTGACTTTC.

J is TRBJ1-6 and V is TRBV27; 9 positions match TRBD1. Germline CDR1 reads MNHEY; CDR2 reads SMNVEV (reference sequence). V shed 7 bases, J shed 8 bases, and the junction held 9 bases outside the gene matches. The CDR3 loop spans 15 amino acids. The CDR3 DNA is TGTGCCAGCACACGCACTACAGGGGGCGATTCACCCCTCCACTTT. Its translation is CASTRTTGGDSPLHF.

The chain recombines TRBV9 with TRBJ2-5; TRBD2 agrees at 9 bases. The CDR3 loop spans 17 amino acids. In germline, CDR1 is SGDLS, CDR2 YYNGEE. Unmatched junction bases numbered 9, after V lost 0 bases and J lost 3 bases. The CDR3 DNA sequence: TGTGCCAGCAGCGTAGGACTAGCGGAAGTCGGGGAAGAGACCCAGTACTTC. This codes for CASSVGLAEVGEETQYF.

The CDR3: CASSLNTVDQPQHF. The CDR3 DNA reads as TGTGCCAGCAGCTTAAACACCGTAGATCAGCCCCAGCATTTT. The chain couples TRBV11-2 to TRBJ1-5; no clear D. CDR1 is SGHAT, CDR2 FQNNGV, per germline. Trimming stripped 2 bases from V and 5 bases from J, with 10 bases between. The CDR3 totals 14 residues.

The chain links TRBV27 to TRBJ1-2, with a tentative D call TRBD1 (5 bases). The CDR3 runs to 14 residues. CDR1 and CDR2 (germline): MNHEY, SMNVEV (reference sequence). Trimming took off 0 bases at V and 8 bases at J, with 13 bases between the two ends. CDR3 DNA sequence: TGTGCCAGCAGTTTATCTGTCGGGGGGAGCGGCTACACCTTC. It encodes CASSLSVGGSGYTF.

This clone was detected once. This chain connects TRBV7-6 to TRBJ2-2; D is possibly TRBD1 (6 bases). The V gene lost 3 bases and the J gene lost 4 bases, with 6 bases spanning the gap. The CDR3 spans 13 residues. Germline assignment: CDR1 SGHVS and CDR2 FNYEAQ. The CDR3 nucleotides are TGTGCCAGCAGCTTGGGGGCCACCGGGGAGCTGTTTTTT. It encodes CASSLGATGELFF.

CDR3 sequence reads: CASSPPSGQPQHF. The CDR3 DNA follows: TGTGCCAGCAGCCCCCCGTCGGGTCAGCCCCAGCATTTT. The chain has TRBV6-6 and TRBJ1-5; D gene ambiguous. Deletions cut 6 bases from V and 6 bases from J, with 12 bases between. CDR3 length equals 13 residues. CDR1 and CDR2 (germline): MNHNY, SVGAGI (reference sequence).

The sample holds one count of this clone. The chain couples TRBV10-1 to TRBJ2-1, with D unresolved. V lost 8 bases to trimming and J lost 3 bases, with 8 bases between them. Germline loops: CDR1 WNHNN, CDR2 SYGVQD (reference sequence). This CDR3 has 12 amino acids. CDR3 protein: CASQGYYNEQFF. The CDR3 DNA is TGCGCCAGCCAAGGTTACTACAATGAGCAGTTCTTC.

This clone is medium-sized by share. This chain joins TRBV7-9 and TRBJ2-5; 9 bases match TRBD2. The CDR3 contains 16 residues. CDR1 SEHNR and CDR2 FQNEAQ come from the germline V gene (reference sequence). Unmatched junction bases numbered 5, after V lost 1 base and J lost 2 bases. CDR3 DNA sequence: TGTGCCAGCAGCTTAGTCGTAACTAGCGGGCAAGAGACCCAGTACTTC. Amino acids: CASSLVVTSGQETQYF.

In its sample, this clone was seen once. This chain joins TRBV4-2 and TRBJ2-2; TRBD2 agrees at 11 bases. CDR1 and CDR2 (germline): LGHNA, YNFKEQ. V gave up 0 bases and J gave up 3 bases; unmatched junction bases: 3. This CDR3 has 17 residues. The CDR3: CASSQDSGGADTGELFF. In DNA, the CDR3 is TGTGCCAGCAGCCAAGATAGCGGGGGGGCGGACACCGGGGAGCTGTTTTTT.